This TCR beta chain was sequenced during a study of blood T cells in healthy people across ages. Notes on the study in general: Per million T cells, TCR beta diversity dropped roughly linearly as age increased.

As to this clonotype: Its antigen is still unknown.

A second PCR, run for roughly 7 to 11 cycles, used a sample-barcoded 5' primer plus a J-beta primer mix. One entry per CDR3 protein, called by TCRdb with MiXCR from the 5' RACE reads. Of 650,000 to 1,000,000 distinct CDR3 sequences in the sample, roughly 34% were seen once. Donors were healthy Caucasian individuals from Russia aged roughly 6 to 95. The origin of this receptor is a man aged 18 to 29 in good health. Sequencing was performed on blood.

CDR3: CSGAPAGVSETQYF. For the CDR3, the DNA is TGCAGTGGCGCCCCAGCGGGAGTCTCAGAGACCCAGTACTTC. V usage is TRBV20-1 and J usage is TRBJ2-7, with TRBD2 identical over 8 bases. With the DNA end fitting TRBJ2-5 better, the J assignment may be wrong. The CDR3 covers 14 residues. Looked up from germline, CDR1 is DFQATT and CDR2 is SNEGSKA (reference sequence).